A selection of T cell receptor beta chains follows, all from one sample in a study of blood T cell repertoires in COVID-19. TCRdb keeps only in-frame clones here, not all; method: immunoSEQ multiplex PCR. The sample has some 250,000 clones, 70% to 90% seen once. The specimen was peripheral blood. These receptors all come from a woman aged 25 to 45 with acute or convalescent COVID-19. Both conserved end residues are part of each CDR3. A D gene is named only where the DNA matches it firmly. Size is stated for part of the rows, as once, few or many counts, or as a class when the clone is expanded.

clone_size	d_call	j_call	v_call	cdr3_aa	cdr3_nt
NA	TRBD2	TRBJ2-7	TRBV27	CASSTTGTSGSYEQYF	TGTGCCAGCAGTACCACCGGGACTAGCGGGTCCTACGAGCAGTACTTC
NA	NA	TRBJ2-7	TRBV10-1	CASSESGPRGEQYF	TGCGCCAGCAGTGAGTCGGGCCCCCGGGGCGAGCAGTACTTC
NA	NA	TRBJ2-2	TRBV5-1	CASSLFAGDTGELFF	TGCGCCAGCAGCTTGTTTGCAGGGGACACCGGGGAGCTGTTTTTT
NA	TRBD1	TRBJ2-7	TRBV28	CASSLRTGGVHEQYF	TGTGCCAGCAGTTTAAGGACAGGGGGCGTCCACGAGCAGTACTTC
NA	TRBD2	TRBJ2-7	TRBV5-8	CASRRGLAGYEQYF	TGTGCCAGCAGGCGGGGGCTAGCGGGATACGAGCAGTACTTC
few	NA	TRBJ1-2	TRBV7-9	CASSLSSNYGYTF	TGTGCCAGCAGCTTATCTAGTAACTATGGCTACACCTTC
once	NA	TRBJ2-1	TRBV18	CASSRSNEQFF	TGTGCCAGCTCCCGGAGTAATGAGCAGTTCTTC
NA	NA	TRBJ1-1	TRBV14	CASTRLGGTEAFF	TGTGCCAGCACCCGGCTCGGGGGCACTGAAGCTTTCTTT
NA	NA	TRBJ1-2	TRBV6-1	CASSESGTGDIYGYTF	TGTGCCAGCAGTGAAAGCGGGACGGGAGATATCTATGGCTACACCTTC
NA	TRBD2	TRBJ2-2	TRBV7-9	CASSLYSGGIRNTGELFF	TGTGCCAGCAGCTTATATAGCGGGGGGATCCGCAACACCGGGGAGCTGTTTTTT
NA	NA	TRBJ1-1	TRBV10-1	CASSDYPTAMNTEAFF	TGCGCCAGCAGTGATTACCCCACAGCAATGAACACTGAAGCTTTCTTT
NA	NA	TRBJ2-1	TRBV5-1	CASSLDSRDPFF	TGCGCCAGCAGCTTGGACTCCAGGGATCCGTTCTTC
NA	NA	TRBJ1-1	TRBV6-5	CASSPPGVNTEAFF	TGTGCCAGCAGTCCCCCCGGGGTGAACACTGAAGCTTTCTTT
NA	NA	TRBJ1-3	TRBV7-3	CASSLDSTEWLSGNTIYF	TGTGCCAGCAGCTTAGATAGTACAGAGTGGCTCTCTGGAAACACCATATATTTT
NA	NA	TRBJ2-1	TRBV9	CASSPRGSSYNEQFF	TGTGCCAGCAGCCCCCGGGGGAGCTCCTACAATGAGCAGTTCTTC
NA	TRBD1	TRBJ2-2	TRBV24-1	CATSDSGQAHTGELFF	TGTGCCACCAGTGATTCCGGACAGGCCCACACCGGGGAGCTGTTTTTT
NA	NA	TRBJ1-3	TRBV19	CASSILAIHSGNTIYF	NA
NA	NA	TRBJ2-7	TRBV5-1	CASSLVGGEQYF	TGCGCCAGCAGCTTGGTTGGCGGGGAGCAGTACTTC
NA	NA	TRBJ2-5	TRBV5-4	CASSWAGQQETQYF	TGTGCCAGCAGCTGGGCGGGACAGCAAGAGACCCAGTACTTC
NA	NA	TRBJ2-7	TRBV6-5	CASNKHGGSTYEQYF	TGTGCCAGCAACAAACATGGGGGGTCCACCTACGAGCAGTACTTC
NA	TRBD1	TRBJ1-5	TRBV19	CASSVLAGGHQPQHF	TGTGCCAGTAGTGTGTTGGCAGGGGGCCATCAGCCCCAGCATTTT
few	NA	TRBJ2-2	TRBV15	CATSPQTASTGELFF	TGTGCCACCTCTCCACAGACCGCCTCCACCGGGGAGCTGTTTTTT
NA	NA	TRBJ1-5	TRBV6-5	CASALGGAQHF	TGTGCCAGCGCCTTGGGGGGGGCCCAGCATTTT
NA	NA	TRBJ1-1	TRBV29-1	CSVLLYSRGPLNTEAFF	TGCAGCGTCCTACTTTACTCGCGGGGTCCCTTGAACACTGAAGCTTTCTTT
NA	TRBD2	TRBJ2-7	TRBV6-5	CASSPSGTYEQYF	TGTGCCAGCAGTCCTAGCGGAACCTACGAGCAGTACTTC
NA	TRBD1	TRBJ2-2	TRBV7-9	CASSLGAGGLNTGELFF	TGTGCCAGCAGCTTAGGGGCAGGGGGCTTGAACACCGGGGAGCTGTTTTTT
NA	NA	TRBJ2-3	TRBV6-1	CASSQLTRTDTQYF	TGTGCCAGCAGCCAATTGACACGCACAGATACGCAGTATTTT
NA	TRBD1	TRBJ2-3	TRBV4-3	CASSQSQGGYTDTQYF	TGCGCCAGCAGCCAATCCCAAGGGGGCTACACAGATACGCAGTATTTT
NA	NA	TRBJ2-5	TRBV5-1	CASSLGEARSTASETQYF	TGCGCCAGCAGCTTGGGAGAAGCCCGGAGTACGGCATCAGAGACCCAGTACTTC
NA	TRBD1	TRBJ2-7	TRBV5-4	CASSPGAPGQANEQYF	TGTGCCAGCAGCCCGGGGGCTCCGGGACAGGCTAACGAGCAGTACTTC
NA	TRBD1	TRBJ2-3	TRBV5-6	CASSLASRGLSDTQYF	TGTGCCAGCAGCTTGGCCTCCAGGGGGCTATCAGATACGCAGTATTTT
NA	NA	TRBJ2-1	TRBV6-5	CASSQLKFGQNEQFF	TGTGCCAGCAGTCAGCTTAAATTCGGACAAAATGAGCAGTTCTTC
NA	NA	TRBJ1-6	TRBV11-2	CASSLGQAYNSPLHF	TGTGCCAGCAGCTTAGGACAGGCCTATAATTCACCCCTCCACTTT
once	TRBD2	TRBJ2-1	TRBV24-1	CATSDLAGSYNEQFF	TGTGCCACCAGTGATCTAGCGGGCTCCTACAATGAGCAGTTCTTC
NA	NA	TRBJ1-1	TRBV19	CASSKTGPTTTEAFF	TGTGCCAGTAGTAAGACAGGTCCCACTACCACTGAAGCTTTCTTT
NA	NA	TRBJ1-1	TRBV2	CASMKEVVSEAFF	TGTGCCAGCATGAAAGAGGTGGTCAGTGAAGCTTTCTTT
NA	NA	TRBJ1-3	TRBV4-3	CASSQDRLVGNTIYF	TGCGCCAGCAGCCAAGATAGACTAGTTGGAAACACCATATATTTT
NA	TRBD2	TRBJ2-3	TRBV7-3	CASSTIPTSGSSTDTQYF	TGTGCCAGCAGCACAATCCCGACTAGCGGGAGTAGCACAGATACGCAGTATTTT
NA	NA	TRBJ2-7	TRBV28	CASSFVGPIEQYF	TGTGCCAGCAGTTTCGTGGGCCCCATCGAGCAGTACTTC
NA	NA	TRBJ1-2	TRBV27	CASSWTAGDGYTF	TGTGCCAGCAGTTGGACAGCGGGGGATGGCTACACCTTC
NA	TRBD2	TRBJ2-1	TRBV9	CASSVSGRSDNEQFF	TGTGCCAGCAGCGTAAGCGGGAGGTCGGACAATGAGCAGTTCTTC
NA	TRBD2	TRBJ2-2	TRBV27	CASSLDGLASWRELFF	TGTGCCAGCAGTCTCGATGGACTAGCGAGCTGGCGGGAGCTGTTTTTT
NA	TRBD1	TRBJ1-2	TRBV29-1	CSVDTDRGGYGYTF	TGCAGCGTTGATACCGACAGGGGGGGCTATGGCTACACCTTC
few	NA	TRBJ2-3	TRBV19	CASSSILQGRTDTQYF	TGTGCCAGTAGCTCTATATTACAGGGTCGGACAGATACGCAGTATTTT
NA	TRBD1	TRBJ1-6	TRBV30	CARRVTGASLTLHF	TGTGCCCGCCGGGTGACAGGGGCTTCCCTCACCCTCCACTTT
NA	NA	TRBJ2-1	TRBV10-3	CAISVQGRNEQFF	TGTGCCATCAGTGTACAGGGTCGGAATGAGCAGTTCTTC
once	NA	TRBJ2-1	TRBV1	CTSSRLAISYNEQFF	TGCACCAGCAGCCGTCTAGCAATATCCTACAATGAGCAGTTCTTC
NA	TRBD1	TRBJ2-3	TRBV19	CASSTGQARDTQYF	TGTGCCAGTAGTACGGGACAGGCCAGAGATACGCAGTATTTT
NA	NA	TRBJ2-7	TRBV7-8	CASSPGTGVSEQYF	TGTGCCAGCAGCCCCGGAACCGGGGTTAGCGAGCAGTACTTC
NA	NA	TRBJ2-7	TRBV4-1	CASSQDPAGGYEQYF	TGCGCCAGCAGCCAAGATCCGGCAGGCGGGTACGAGCAGTACTTC
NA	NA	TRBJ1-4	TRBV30	CAWSVGAGYLEKLFF	TGTGCCTGGAGTGTTGGGGCTGGGTATTTGGAAAAACTGTTTTTT
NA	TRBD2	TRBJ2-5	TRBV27	CASSLYLAGEGETQYF	TGTGCCAGCAGTTTATATTTAGCGGGAGAGGGAGAGACCCAGTACTTC
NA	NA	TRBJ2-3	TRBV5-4	CASSPTDWRGSNTQYF	TGTGCCAGCAGCCCGACCGACTGGAGGGGATCAAATACGCAGTATTTT